These 27 T cell receptor beta chains were all obtained from the same sample, sequenced in a study of blood T cells in healthy people across ages (dated by TCRdb to about 2015). Libraries came from 5' RACE. Sequencing took place on an Illumina HiSeq 2500. The second PCR ran for roughly 7 to 12 cycles and used a J-beta primer mix along with a sample-barcoded 5' primer. TCRdb trimmed the raw reads at Q25, called clones with MiXCR and kept productive beta chains. Every distinct CDR3 protein forms one entry, paired with its most common genes and DNA. This sample comprises about 1,800,000 distinct CDR3 sequences, approximately 30% of them detected only once. The top ten hold 6.5% to 8.5% of the sample. Sequenced: blood. These receptors all come from a woman younger than 45 in good health.

Notes on this clonotype: Mismatch with germline at one junction end may stem from a read error. The gene calls are TRBV25-1 and TRBJ2-1, with D perhaps TRBD2 (6 bases). CDR3 length equals 13 residues. Germline CDR1 and CDR2: MGHDK and SYGVNS. Here the CDR3 reads CASGLGTSNEQVF. The CDR3 nucleotides are TGTGCCAGCGGGTTAGGGACTTCCAATGAGCAGGTCTTC.

Comments on this clonotype: Mismatch with germline at one junction end may stem from a read error. This chain uses TRBV4-3 with TRBJ2-1; TRBD2 matches at 14 bases. The germline V gene encodes CDR1 LGHNA and CDR2 YSLEER. This CDR3 has 17 amino acids. The CDR3 DNA reads TGCCCCAGCAGCCAAGACCAGACTAGCGGGAGGGCCGGGGAGCAGTTCTTC. It codes for CPSSQDQTSGRAGEQFF.

In its sample, this clonotype was seen a few times. This chain joins TRBV20-1 and TRBJ2-1; 8 nucleotides match TRBD1. Trimming took 3 bases from V and 1 from J; bases not matched to a gene: 8. The CDR3 covers 16 residues. The germline V gene encodes CDR1 DFQATT and CDR2 SNEGSKA (reference sequence). The chain's CDR3 is CSASSSGQGSYNEQFF. In nucleotides, the CDR3 is TGCAGTGCTAGTTCATCTGGACAGGGATCCTACAATGAGCAGTTCTTC.

For this clonotype: A much more abundant neighbour one base away suggests this may be a read error. DNA of the CDR3: TGTGCCAGCAGCTTAAGGACAGGGACAGTTGATGCGCAGTATTTT. It codes for CASSLRTGTVDAQYF. The chain carries TRBV7-9 and TRBJ2-3; 8 positions agree with TRBD1. This CDR3 has 15 residues. The trim removed 2 bases at V and 10 bases at J, leaving 11 bases unmatched. CDR1 and CDR2 (germline): SEHNR, FQNEAQ (reference sequence).

This chain connects TRBV28 to TRBJ2-3; 8 bases agree with TRBD1. Germline CDR1 is MDHEN and CDR2 is SYDVKM. The CDR3 has 16 amino acids. The V gene end was trimmed by 5 bases and the J gene end by 7 bases; junction bases not matched to a gene: 14. CDR3 DNA sequence: TGTGCCAGCAGTCCCGGACAGGGAAGGGGGGTGAATACGCAGTATTTT. Translation: CASSPGQGRGVNTQYF.

The J gene is TRBJ2-1, the V gene TRBV13, with unresolved D. CDR3 length equals 17 residues. Germline V gives CDR1 PRHDT, CDR2 FYEKMQ (reference sequence). With 0 bases removed from V and 8 bases from J, the gap between germline ends came to 20 bases. The CDR3 region has the DNA TGTGCCAGCAGCTTAGGCCAGTTGGCAATAGTAAGGGATGAGCAGTTCTTC. This sequence encodes CASSLGQLAIVRDEQFF. The entire variable domain, with the rest obtained from reference TRBV13 and TRBJ2-1, is as follows: AAGVIQSPRHLIKEKRETATLKCYPIPRHDTVYWYQQGPGQDPQFLISFYEKMQSDKGSIPDRFSAQQFSDYHSELNMSSLELGDSALYFCASSLGQLAIVRDEQFFGPGTRLTVL.

This clonotype was seen more than once but under ten times. The chain carries TRBV5-1 and TRBJ2-3; no clear D gene. This CDR3 is 14 amino acids long. CDR1 SGHRS and CDR2 YFSETQ come from the germline V gene. V lost 4 bases and J lost 6, with 15 bases in between. CDR3 coding DNA: TGCGCCAGCAGCCCCGCTCCCCCTACCGATACGCAGTATTTT. This translates into CASSPAPPTDTQYF.

The chain employs TRBV19 and TRBJ2-5; D perhaps matches TRBD1 (5 bases). The V end lost 3 bases, the J end lost 5 bases, and 16 bases lay between the germline ends. The V gene's germline CDR1 is LNHDA and CDR2 SQIVND (reference sequence). The CDR3 length is 15 residues. As DNA, the CDR3 is TGTGCCAGTAGTATTCAACCAGGGTATTTTGAGACCCAGTACTTC. Translated, it gives CASSIQPGYFETQYF.

This clonotype has a count of ten or more. The chain links TRBV13 to TRBJ1-6; D may be TRBD1 (5 bases). V shed 7 bases and J shed 0 bases, with 13 bases lying between them. This CDR3 region has 16 residues. The germline CDR1 and CDR2 sequences are PRHDT and FYEKMQ (reference sequence). This CDR3 is CASTRGASSYNSPLHF. Written as DNA, the CDR3 is TGTGCCAGCACGAGAGGGGCTAGCTCCTATAATTCACCCCTCCACTTT.

This clonotype was recorded a few times. This sequence joins TRBV20-1 and TRBJ2-2, with D hard to call. The CDR3 is 15 amino acids. Trimming pared 0 bases from V and 0 bases from J, leaving 8 bases between. Germline loops: CDR1 DFQATT, CDR2 SNEGSKA (reference sequence). DNA for the CDR3: TGCAGTGCTAGAGACCCAAGAACGAACACCGGGGAGCTGTTTTTT. This sequence encodes CSARDPRTNTGELFF.

This clonotype was seen ten or more times. The chain is built from TRBV29-1 and TRBJ2-7; 8 bases are shared with TRBD1. There are 16 residues in the CDR3. J gave up 4 bases and V 0 bases, and 11 bases lay outside the gene matches. Per the germline V gene, CDR1 is SQVTM and CDR2 is ANQGSEA. The CDR3 bases are TGCAGCGTTGAAGAAAGGGTTCCGGGACAGGTGTACGAGCAGTACTTC. This gives the protein CSVEERVPGQVYEQYF.

This clonotype was seen once. The CDR3 DNA is TGCAGTGTGTTAGGGGGGAGTACGTCCGAGCAGTACTTC. Translated, it gives CSVLGGSTSEQYF. The chain couples TRBV20-1 to TRBJ2-7, with D tentatively TRBD1 or TRBD2 (6 bases each). Trimming shortened V by 7 bases and J by 6 bases, and 19 bases separated the two germline ends. Looked up from germline, CDR1 is DFQATT and CDR2 is SNEGSKA (reference sequence). The CDR3 loop spans 13 amino acids.

This clonotype was detected many times. The chain uses TRBV7-6 and TRBJ2-7; D might be TRBD2 (5 bases). V dropped 2 bases and J dropped 2 bases, with 7 bases sitting between them. This CDR3 comprises 13 residues. Looked up from germline, CDR1 is SGHVS and CDR2 is FNYEAQ. The CDR3 DNA follows: TGTGCCAGCAGCTTAATGGAGGCCTACGAGCAGTACTTC. Its protein product is CASSLMEAYEQYF.

This chain uses TRBV12-3 or TRBV12-4 with TRBJ1-5; no definite D call. The CDR3 is 13 residues long. The germline V and J ends were trimmed by 3 bases and 5 bases, with 8 bases remaining between them. CDR3 nucleotides: TGTGCCAGCAGTTTTCAGGTCTATCAGCCCCAGCATTTT. Its translation: CASSFQVYQPQHF.

The CDR3 loop reads CASSYVHPRPEAFF. CDR3 coding DNA: TGTGCCAGCAGTTATGTTCACCCCCGTCCTGAAGCTTTCTTT. The V call is TRBV6-2 or TRBV6-3, the J call TRBJ1-1; D is uncertain. CDR1 MNHEY and CDR2 SVGEGT come from the germline V gene. Trimming cost V 3 bases and J 6 bases, with 14 bases left between them. The CDR3 spans 14 residues.

Many counts were recorded for this clonotype. The chain links TRBV29-1 to TRBJ2-7, with 11 bases matching TRBD1. The CDR3 covers 15 residues. V lost 0 bases and J lost 3; bases outside the gene matches: 4. Germline CDR1 reads SQVTM; CDR2 reads ANQGSEA. CDR3 in amino acids: CSVEDPGQGDYEQYF. In nucleotides, the CDR3 is TGCAGCGTTGAAGATCCGGGACAGGGGGACTACGAGCAGTACTTC.

The chain has TRBV7-2 and TRBJ1-2; 8 bases line up with TRBD1. The CDR3 is made up of 15 amino acids. Per the germline V gene, CDR1 is SGHTA and CDR2 is FQGNSA. V shed 1 base, J shed 8 bases, and the junction held 9 bases outside the gene matches. In nucleotides, the CDR3 is TGTGCCAGCAGCTTAGATCTGGCAGGGGGCGTAGGCTACACCTTC. Translation gives CASSLDLAGGVGYTF.

The chain employs TRBV14 and TRBJ1-4, with D unclear. The V end was cut by 2 bases, the J end by 4 bases, with 11 bases between. The CDR3 sequence is 15 residues long. Looked up from germline, CDR1 is SGHDN and CDR2 is FVKESK. The CDR3 coding sequence is TGTGCCAGCAGCCAAATAGGCGGAAGTAATGAAAAACTGTTTTTT. It yields the protein CASSQIGGSNEKLFF.

About this clonotype itself: The junction shows a germline mismatch at one end, possibly a read error. This chain joins TRBV28 and TRBJ2-7, with 12 bases matching TRBD1. CDR1 is MDHEN, CDR2 SYDVKM, per germline. The CDR3 consists of 15 residues. CDR3 region: CVSSSPGTGGNEQYF. CDR3 in DNA: TGTGTCAGCAGTTCCCCCGGGACAGGGGGCAACGAGCAGTACTTC.

V usage is TRBV5-1 and J usage is TRBJ2-2, with D possibly being TRBD1 or TRBD2 (5 bases each). In germline, CDR1 is SGHRS, CDR2 YFSETQ. V lost 2 bases and J 3 bases, leaving 11 bases between the germline ends. The CDR3 has 15 amino acids. The CDR3 is CASSFRDVHTGELFF. The CDR3 DNA reads TGCGCCAGCAGCTTTCGGGACGTCCACACCGGGGAGCTGTTTTTT.

This clonotype was detected many times. This rearrangement joins TRBV6-2 or TRBV6-3 to TRBJ2-1; D may be TRBD1 (5 bases). V lost 2 bases and J lost 8, with 7 bases in between. Per germline, CDR1 MNHEY and CDR2 SVGEGT. The CDR3 has 12 amino acids. The CDR3 DNA reads as TGTGCCAGCAGTTACGAAGGGGATGAGCAGTTCTTC. Translating it yields CASSYEGDEQFF.

This clonotype was detected ten times or more. This chain uses TRBV7-2 with TRBJ2-1, with 10 bases identical to TRBD2. The germline CDR1 and CDR2 sequences are SGHTA and FQGNSA. CDR3 length equals 17 residues. After removal of 5 bases from V and 4 bases from J, the junction contained 11 bases not matched to a gene. The CDR3 nucleotides are TGTGCCAGCAGCCCTGGGGGGACTAGCGTCCCTTACAATGAGCAGTTCTTC. Protein sequence: CASSPGGTSVPYNEQFF. Using reference TRBV7-2 and TRBJ2-1 for the parts outside the CDR3, the full variable domain is GAGVSQSPSNKVTEKGKDVELRCDPISGHTALYWYRQSLGQGLEFLIYFQGNSAPDKSGLPSDRFSAERTGGSVSTLTIQRTQQEDSAVYLCASSPGGTSVPYNEQFFGPGTRLTVL.

This clonotype was counted between two and nine times. V is TRBV6-5 and J is TRBJ2-3, with TRBD2 as a possible D gene (7 bases). The ends were cut back, 6 bases at V and 8 bases at J, with 21 bases in the middle. The germline V gene encodes CDR1 MNHEY and CDR2 SVGAGI. CDR3 length: 15 amino acids. For the CDR3, the DNA is TGTGCCAGCAGATCTGTGGGGGGGGGCCTGTCTACGCAGTATTTT. Translated, it gives CASRSVGGGLSTQYF.

The chain links TRBV7-2 to TRBJ1-1, with 7 bases matching TRBD1. V was pared by 4 bases and J by 3 bases, with 5 bases of the junction left unmatched. Germline V gene sequence: CDR1 SGHTA, CDR2 FQGNSA. The CDR3 extends over 14 amino acids. The CDR3 coding sequence is TGTGCCAGCAGCTCCTTCAGGGGGGACACTGAAGCTTTCTTT. Residues: CASSSFRGDTEAFF.

The rearrangement joins TRBV10-3 to TRBJ1-5; D uncertain. The CDR3 length is 14 residues. Trimming cost V 4 bases and J 6 bases, with 13 bases left between them. From germline, CDR1 is ENHRY and CDR2 SYGVKD. CDR3: CAISAWGEAQPQHF. CDR3 nucleotide sequence: TGTGCCATCAGTGCGTGGGGTGAGGCTCAGCCCCAGCATTTT.

Ten or more counts support this clonotype. The V gene is TRBV9, the J gene TRBJ1-1; no reliable D call. The CDR3 covers 14 residues. CDR1 and CDR2 (germline): SGDLS, YYNGEE. Trimming pared 0 bases from V and 1 base from J, leaving 7 bases between. The CDR3 DNA reads as TGTGCCAGCAGCGTAGGTGCAGGGAACACTGAAGCTTTCTTT. This encodes CASSVGAGNTEAFF.

This clonotype was recorded at least ten times. V and J are TRBV29-1 and TRBJ2-6; 7 bases match TRBD2. V was clipped by 1 base and J by 0 bases; unmatched bases: 3. Germline lookup yields CDR1 SQVTM and CDR2 ANQGSEA. CDR3 length equals 16 residues. As DNA, the CDR3 is TGCAGCGTTGAAGGGGGACTAAGCTCTGGGGCCAACGTCCTGACTTTC. Translated, it gives CSVEGGLSSGANVLTF.